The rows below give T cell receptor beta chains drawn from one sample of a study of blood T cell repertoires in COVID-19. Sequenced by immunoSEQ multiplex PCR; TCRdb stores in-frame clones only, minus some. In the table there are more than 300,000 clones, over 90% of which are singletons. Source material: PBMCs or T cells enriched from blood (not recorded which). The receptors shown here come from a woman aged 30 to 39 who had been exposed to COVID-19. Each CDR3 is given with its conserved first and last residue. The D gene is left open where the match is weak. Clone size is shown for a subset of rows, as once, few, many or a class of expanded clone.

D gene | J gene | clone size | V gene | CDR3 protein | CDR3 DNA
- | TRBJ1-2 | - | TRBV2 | CASSTDSLGSF | TGTGCCAGCAGTACTGACTCCCTGGGTTCCTTC
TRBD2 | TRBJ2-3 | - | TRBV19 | CASSVLAAITDTQYF | TGTGCCAGTAGTGTCCTAGCGGCGATCACAGATACGCAGTATTTT
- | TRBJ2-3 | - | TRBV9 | CASSSKRGTDTQYF | TGTGCCAGCAGCTCAAAGCGGGGCACAGATACGCAGTATTTT
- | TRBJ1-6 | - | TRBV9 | CASSAGRVNSPLHF | TGTGCCAGCAGCGCAGGGAGGGTTAATTCACCCCTCCACTTT
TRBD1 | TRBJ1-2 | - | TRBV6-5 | CASGQGDYGYTF | TGTGCCAGCGGACAGGGGGACTATGGCTACACCTTC
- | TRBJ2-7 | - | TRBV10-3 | CAISESAQGEQYF | TGTGCCATCAGTGAATCCGCCCAGGGAGAGCAGTACTTC
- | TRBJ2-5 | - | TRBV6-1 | CASSEGGSGETQYF | TGTGCCAGCAGTGAAGGAGGGTCGGGAGAGACCCAGTACTTC
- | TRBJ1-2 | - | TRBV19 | CATQRRQAFGGGYTF | TGTGCCACCCAAAGGAGGCAGGCCTTTGGGGGGGGCTACACCTTC
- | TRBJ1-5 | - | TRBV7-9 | CASSLAGAALNQPQHF | TGTGCCAGCAGCTTAGCTGGGGCCGCACTGAATCAGCCCCAGCATTTT
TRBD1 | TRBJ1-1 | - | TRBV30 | CAWRGQWNTEAFF | TGTGCCTGGAGGGGACAGTGGAACACTGAAGCTTTCTTT
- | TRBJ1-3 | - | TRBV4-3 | CASSQEQFPLSGNTIYF | TGCGCCAGCAGCCAAGAACAATTTCCCCTCTCTGGAAACACCATATATTTT
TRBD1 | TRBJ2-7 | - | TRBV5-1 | CASSKDRGEDRQYF | TGCGCCAGCAGCAAGGACAGGGGCGAGGATCGGCAGTACTTC
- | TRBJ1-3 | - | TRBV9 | CASSSQATAGNTIYF | TGTGCCAGCAGCTCACAAGCGACGGCTGGAAACACCATATATTTT
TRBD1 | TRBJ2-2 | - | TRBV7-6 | CASRATGTGNTGELFF | TGTGCCAGCAGGGCTACCGGGACAGGCAACACCGGGGAGCTGTTTTTT
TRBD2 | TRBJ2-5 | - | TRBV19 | CASSISRGKEETQYF | TGCGCCAGTAGTATCTCGCGGGGGAAGGAAGAGACCCAGTACTTC
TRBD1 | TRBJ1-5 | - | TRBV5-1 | CASSTGTGLFQPQHF | TGCGCCAGCAGCACCGGGACAGGGTTATTTCAGCCCCAGCATTTT
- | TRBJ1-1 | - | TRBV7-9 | CASSLPDRPNTEAFF | TGTGCCAGCAGCTTACCGGACAGACCCAACACTGAAGCTTTCTTT
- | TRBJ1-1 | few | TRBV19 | CASSIIGEGTEAFF | TGTGCCAGTAGTATTATAGGGGAAGGTACTGAAGCTTTCTTT
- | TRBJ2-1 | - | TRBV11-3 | CASSFGGSYNEQFF | TGTGCCAGCAGCTTCGGGGGTTCCTACAATGAGCAGTTCTTC
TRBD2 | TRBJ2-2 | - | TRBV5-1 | CASSLARLARSSGELFF | TGCGCCAGCAGCTTGGCCCGACTAGCGAGAAGTTCCGGGGAGCTGTTTTTT
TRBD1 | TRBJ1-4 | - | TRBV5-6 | CASSITGGGEKLFF | TGTGCCAGCAGCATAACAGGGGGCGGTGAAAAACTGTTTTTT
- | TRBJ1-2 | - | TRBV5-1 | CASSGLRGGASGYGYTF | TGCGCCAGCAGCGGCCTTCGCGGGGGCGCATCGGGCTATGGCTACACCTTC
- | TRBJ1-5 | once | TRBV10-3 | CAIKGVNQPQHF | TGTGCGATCAAGGGGGTCAATCAGCCCCAGCATTTT
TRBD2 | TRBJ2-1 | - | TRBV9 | CASGQRGGNNEQFF | TGTGCCAGCGGCCAGCGGGGGGGGAACAATGAGCAGTTCTTC
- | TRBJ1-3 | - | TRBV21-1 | CASSKGVEGSSGNTIYF | TGTGCCAGCAGCAAAGGAGTCGAGGGTAGCTCTGGAAACACCATATATTTT
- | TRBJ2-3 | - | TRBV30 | CAWSATLDTQYF | TGTGCCTGGAGCGCCACATTGGATACGCAGTATTTT
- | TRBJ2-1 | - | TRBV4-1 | CASSQGPGTFNEQFF | TGCGCCAGCAGCCAAGGCCCCGGGACATTCAATGAGCAGTTCTTC
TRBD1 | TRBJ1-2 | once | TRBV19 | CASRARTGEGYTF | TGTGCCAGTAGGGCCCGGACAGGGGAAGGCTACACCTTC
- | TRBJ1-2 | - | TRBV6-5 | CASSYGLPSVYGYTF | TGTGCCAGCAGTTACGGACTCCCGAGTGTCTATGGCTACACCTTC
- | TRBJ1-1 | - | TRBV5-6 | CASSSGWVRVTEAFF | TGTGCCAGCAGCAGCGGATGGGTGCGAGTCACTGAAGCTTTCTTT
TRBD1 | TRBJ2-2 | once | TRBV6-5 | CASSYQGAGELFF | TGTGCCAGCAGTTACCAGGGGGCCGGGGAGCTGTTTTTT
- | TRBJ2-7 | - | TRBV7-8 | CASSLVGGRAEQYF | TGTGCCAGCAGCTTAGTGGGGGGAAGGGCTGAGCAGTACTTC
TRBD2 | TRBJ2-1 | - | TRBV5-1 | CASSLAGDAGNNEQFF | TGCGCCAGCAGCCTGGCGGGGGACGCGGGGAACAATGAGCAGTTCTTC
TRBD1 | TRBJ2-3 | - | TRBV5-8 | CASSFWTGGADTQYF | TGTGCCAGCAGCTTCTGGACAGGGGGCGCAGATACGCAGTATTTT
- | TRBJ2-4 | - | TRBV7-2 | CASSAQRGGGRHIQYF | TGTGCCAGCAGCGCCCAAAGAGGGGGGGGGCGTCACATTCAGTACTTC
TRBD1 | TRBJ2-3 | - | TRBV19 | CASSIRGTGSTDTQYF | TGTGCCAGTAGTATAAGAGGGACAGGGAGCACAGATACGCAGTATTTT
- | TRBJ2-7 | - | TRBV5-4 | CASSFGRDYEQYF | TGTGCCAGCAGCTTCGGACGGGACTACGAGCAGTACTTC
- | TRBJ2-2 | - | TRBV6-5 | CASRRAVGELFF | TGTGCCAGCAGGCGGGCAGTCGGGGAGCTGTTTTTT
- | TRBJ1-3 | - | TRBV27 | CASSYHRGNTIYF | TGTGCCAGCAGTTATCACAGGGGAAACACCATATATTTT
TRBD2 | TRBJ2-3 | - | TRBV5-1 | CASSLELAGGLSTDTQYF | TGCGCCAGCAGCTTGGAACTAGCGGGGGGCCTGAGCACAGATACGCAGTATTTT
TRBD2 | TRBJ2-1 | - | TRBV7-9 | CASSSQYLSGGRSYNEQFF | TGTGCCAGCAGCTCCCAGTACCTAAGCGGGGGGAGGTCCTACAATGAGCAGTTCTTC